These 17 T cell receptor beta chains came from one sample sequenced in a study of liver allograft versus peripheral blood T cells. About the research overall: Comparing T cell receptor repertoires in transplanted livers with those in recipients' peripheral blood was part of the design.

TCRdb re-derived calls from the reads in MiXCR, one entry per CDR3 protein. Of around 10,000 distinct CDR3 sequences in the sample, about 18% were seen once. Receptor source: a human patient who had a liver transplant. The T cells may come from the graft donor.

The CDR3 DNA sequence: TGCAGTGTTTGGGAGACCGGGACAGGGTCCTACGAGCAGTACTTC. Residues: CSVWETGTGSYEQYF. V is TRBV20-1 and J is TRBJ2-7, with 9 bases aligning to TRBD1. The junction had 11 bases not matched to a gene; V was cut back by 7 bases and J by 1 base. The CDR3 contains 15 residues. In germline, CDR1 is DFQATT, CDR2 SNEGSKA (reference sequence).

This clonotype is medium-sized within its sample. The chain recombines TRBV19 with TRBJ2-1, with D possibly being TRBD1 (7 bases). The V and J ends lost 1 base and 4 bases respectively, with 11 bases between them. Germline CDR1 is LNHDA and CDR2 is SQIVND (reference sequence). This CDR3 has 15 residues. CDR3 bases: TGTGCCAGTAGTATAGGCGGGACAGCTTACAATGAGCAGTTCTTC. Translated, it gives CASSIGGTAYNEQFF.

By proportion, this clonotype is medium-sized. The chain has TRBV6-1 and TRBJ1-1; D is undetermined. V was trimmed by 6 bases and J by 0 bases, leaving 17 bases between them. The CDR3 consists of 16 residues. Per germline, CDR1 MNHNS and CDR2 SASEGT. CDR3 in DNA: TGTGCCAGCAGGTCAACGGCCGGGTGGATGAACACTGAAGCTTTCTTT. Its translation is CASRSTAGWMNTEAFF.

The chain links TRBV30 to TRBJ2-7, with 7 bases fitting TRBD1. The germline gives CDR1 GTSNPN, CDR2 SVGIG (reference sequence). The J segment lost 2 bases and the V segment lost 6 bases, leaving 7 bases of the junction unmatched. CDR3 length equals 13 residues. CDR3 nucleotide sequence: TGTGCCTGCAACTCGGGACAGACCTACGAGCAGTACTTC. Translated: CACNSGQTYEQYF. Using reference TRBV30 and TRBJ2-7 for the parts outside the CDR3, the full variable domain is SQTIHQWPATLVQPVGSPLSLECTVEGTSNPNLYWYRQAAGRGLQLLFYSVGIGQISSEVPQNLSASRPQDRQFILSSKKLLLSDSGFYLCACNSGQTYEQYFGPGTRLTVT.

The rearrangement links TRBV5-1 to TRBJ2-1; D is tentatively TRBD1 or TRBD2 (6 bases each). From germline, CDR1 is SGHRS and CDR2 YFSETQ. This CDR3 region has 15 residues. V was clipped by 4 bases and J by 9 bases, with 20 bases between them. CDR3 in DNA: TGCGCCAGCAGCGGGGGCTCTCTAATGACTAGTGAGCAGTTCTTC. Protein: CASSGGSLMTSEQFF.

The chain has TRBV11-2 and TRBJ1-1, with a weak D call TRBD1 (6 bases). Germline V gives CDR1 SGHAT, CDR2 FQNNGV. V was trimmed by 4 bases and J by 5 bases, leaving 17 bases between them. The CDR3 has 15 amino acids. This chain's CDR3 is CASSSTRGLRTEAFF. DNA for the CDR3: TGTGCCAGCAGCTCGACCAGGGGATTAAGGACTGAAGCTTTCTTT.

The rearrangement uses TRBV20-1 and TRBJ2-2, with TRBD1 identical over 9 bases. The V segment lost 6 bases and the J segment 1 base; nucleotides outside the gene matches: 6. The CDR3 spans 15 residues. The V gene's germline CDR1 is DFQATT and CDR2 SNEGSKA (reference sequence). The CDR3 protein is CSAPPDRGNTGELFF. The CDR3 DNA reads TGCAGTGCACCACCGGACAGGGGGAACACCGGGGAGCTGTTTTTT.

This clonotype came up many times. The rearrangement links TRBV5-6 to TRBJ1-1; 9 nucleotides agree with TRBD1. The germline CDR1 and CDR2 sequences are SGHDT and YYEEEE. V was pared by 0 bases and J by 4 bases, with 7 bases of the junction left unmatched. This CDR3 contains 16 residues. As DNA, the CDR3 is TGTGCCAGCAGCTTGGGATGGACAGGGGAGAGCACTGAAGCTTTCTTT. Protein product: CASSLGWTGESTEAFF.

This clonotype was observed a handful of times. This chain connects TRBV29-1 to TRBJ1-6, with TRBD1 identical over 10 bases. Germline CDR1 reads SQVTM; CDR2 reads ANQGSEA. This CDR3 region has 13 residues. The V and J ends lost 6 bases and 7 bases, in that order; junction bases with no gene match: 3. The CDR3 coding sequence is TGCAGCGTACGGGACAGGGGAAATTCACCCCTCCACTTT. This codes for CSVRDRGNSPLHF.

The V and J genes are TRBV6-1 and TRBJ1-4, with D tentatively TRBD1 (5 bases). The CDR3 extends over 15 amino acids. CDR1 is MNHNS and CDR2 is SASEGT in the germline V gene. The ends were cut back, 4 bases at V and 4 bases at J, with 13 bases in the middle. The CDR3 nucleotides read TGTGCCAGCAGTGGCCGGACACTGGGTAATGAAAAACTGTTTTTT. This sequence encodes CASSGRTLGNEKLFF.

The chain is built from TRBV27 and TRBJ2-6, with unresolved D. Per germline, CDR1 MNHEY and CDR2 SMNVEV (reference sequence). The CDR3 consists of 16 residues. V gave up 3 bases and J gave up 2 bases, with 11 bases separating them. The CDR3 DNA sequence: TGTGCCAGCAGTTTCGTCTCAGGTGCTGGGGCCAACGTCCTGACTTTC. Translating gives CASSFVSGAGANVLTF.

In its sample, this clonotype is medium-sized (0.01 to 0.1%). The gene calls are TRBV24-1 and TRBJ2-2; 7 bases map to TRBD2. This CDR3 comprises 14 residues. Germline V gene lookup returns CDR1 KGHDR and CDR2 SFDVKD. After removal of 9 bases from V and 1 base from J, the junction contained 4 bases not matched to a gene. The CDR3 region is CATGGGKNTGELFF. In nucleotides, the CDR3 is TGTGCCACCGGGGGGGGGAAGAACACCGGGGAGCTGTTTTTT.

The genes are TRBV11-2 and TRBJ2-5, with TRBD2 identical over 14 bases. This CDR3 comprises 20 residues. The germline V gene encodes CDR1 SGHAT and CDR2 FQNNGV. The trim removed 5 bases at V and 2 bases at J, leaving 16 bases unmatched. The CDR3 is CASSPLTGTSGSILQETQYF. CDR3 sequence (DNA): TGTGCCAGCAGCCCACTCACCGGGACTAGCGGGAGTATATTACAAGAGACCCAGTACTTC.

Details on this clonotype: A junction end diverges from the germline sequence, so it may reflect a read error. The V and J genes are TRBV6-5 and TRBJ2-7; perhaps TRBD2 as D (6 bases). The CDR3 has 15 residues. Germline-derived CDR1 and CDR2 are MNHEY and SVGAGI. The CDR3 protein is CASSYVGSSSYEKYF. The DNA for the CDR3 is TGTGCCAGCAGTTACGTCGGGAGTAGCTCCTACGAGAAGTACTTC.

The chain couples TRBV12-5 to TRBJ1-2; D remains unclear. CDR1 and CDR2 (germline): LGHNT, FRNRAP. This CDR3 comprises 14 residues. Between the trimmed V and J ends, which lost 4 bases and 7 bases, there was a span of 16 bases. The CDR3 loop reads CASGWATEVSGYTF. For the CDR3, the DNA is TGTGCTAGTGGTTGGGCAACAGAGGTATCTGGCTACACCTTC.

This clonotype was seen many times. This rearrangement joins TRBV6-1 to TRBJ1-6, with D perhaps TRBD1 (6 bases). The V end lost 9 bases, the J end lost 8 bases, and 11 bases lay between the germline ends. Germline CDR1 is MNHNS and CDR2 is SASEGT. The CDR3 has 12 amino acids. The CDR3 bases are TGTGCCAGTCACAGGGTTGATTCACCCCTCCACTTT. It is translated as CASHRVDSPLHF.

This clonotype was detected only a few times. The chain is built from TRBV28 and TRBJ1-4; D is undetermined. Between the trimmed V and J ends, which lost 6 bases and 0 bases, there was a span of 11 bases. Germline-derived CDR1 and CDR2 are MDHEN and SYDVKM. The CDR3 loop spans 15 amino acids. CDR3 residues: CASRRPVATNEKLFF. Written as DNA, the CDR3 is TGTGCCAGCAGGAGGCCCGTTGCAACTAATGAAAAACTGTTTTTT.